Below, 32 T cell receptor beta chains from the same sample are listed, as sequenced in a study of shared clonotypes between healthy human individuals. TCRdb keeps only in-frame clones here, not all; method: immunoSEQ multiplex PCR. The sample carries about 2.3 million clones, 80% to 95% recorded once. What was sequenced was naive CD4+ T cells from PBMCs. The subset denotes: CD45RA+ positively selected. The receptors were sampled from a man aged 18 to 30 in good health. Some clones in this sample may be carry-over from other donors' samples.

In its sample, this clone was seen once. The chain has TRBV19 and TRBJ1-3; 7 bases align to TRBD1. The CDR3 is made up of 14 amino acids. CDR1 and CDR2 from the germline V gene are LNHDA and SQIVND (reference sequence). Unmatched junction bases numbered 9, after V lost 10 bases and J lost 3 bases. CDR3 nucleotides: TGTGCCACCCACGGAGGGGGCCTTGGAAACACCATATATTTT. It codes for CATHGGGLGNTIYF. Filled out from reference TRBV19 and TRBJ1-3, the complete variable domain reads DGGITQSPKYLFRKEGQNVTLSCEQNLNHDAMYWYRQDPGQGLRLIYYSQIVNDFQKGDIAEGYSVSREKKESFPLTVTSAQKNPTAFYLCATHGGGLGNTIYFGEGSWLTVV.

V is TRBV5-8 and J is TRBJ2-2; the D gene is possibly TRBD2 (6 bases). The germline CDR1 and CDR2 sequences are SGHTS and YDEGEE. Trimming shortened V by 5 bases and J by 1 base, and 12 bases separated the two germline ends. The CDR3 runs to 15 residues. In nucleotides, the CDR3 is TGTGCCAGCAGACCAAGGGACTTGAACACCGGGGAGCTGTTTTTT. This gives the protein CASRPRDLNTGELFF.

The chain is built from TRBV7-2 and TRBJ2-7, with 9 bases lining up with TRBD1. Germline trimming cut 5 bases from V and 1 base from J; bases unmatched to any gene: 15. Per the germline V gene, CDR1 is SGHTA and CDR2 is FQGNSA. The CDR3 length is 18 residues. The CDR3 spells CASSRDLGDRGTSYEQYF. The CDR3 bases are TGTGCCAGCAGCAGAGATTTGGGCGACAGGGGGACTTCCTACGAGCAGTACTTC.

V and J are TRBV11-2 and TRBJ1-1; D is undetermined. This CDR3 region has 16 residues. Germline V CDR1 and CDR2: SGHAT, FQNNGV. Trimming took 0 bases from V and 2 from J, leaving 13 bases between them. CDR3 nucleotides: TGTGCCAGCAGCTTAGAGGGGTTCCCACCCAACACTGAAGCTTTCTTT. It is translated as CASSLEGFPPNTEAFF.

DNA of the CDR3: TGTGCCAGCAGCTCCCGGGGACCCTCCTACAATGAGCAGTTCTTC. Translating gives CASSSRGPSYNEQFF. The rearrangement joins TRBV7-2 to TRBJ2-1, with D perhaps matching TRBD1 or TRBD2 (5 bases each). The germline V gene encodes CDR1 SGHTA and CDR2 FQGNSA. Trimming pared 4 bases from V and 0 bases from J, leaving 10 bases between. The CDR3 runs to 15 residues.

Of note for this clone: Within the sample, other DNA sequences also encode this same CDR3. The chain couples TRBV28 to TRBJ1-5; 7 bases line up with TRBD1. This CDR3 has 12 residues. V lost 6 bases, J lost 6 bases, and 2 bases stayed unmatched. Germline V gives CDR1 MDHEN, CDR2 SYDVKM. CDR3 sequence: CASRSGGQPQHF. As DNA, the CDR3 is TGTGCCAGCAGATCAGGGGGTCAGCCCCAGCATTTT.

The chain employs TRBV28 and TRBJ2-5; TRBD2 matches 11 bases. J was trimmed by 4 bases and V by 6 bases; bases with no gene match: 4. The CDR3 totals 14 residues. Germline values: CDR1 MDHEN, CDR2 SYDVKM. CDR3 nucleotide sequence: TGTGCCAGCAGGGCCGGGACTAGCGGAGAGACCCAGTACTTC. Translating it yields CASRAGTSGETQYF.

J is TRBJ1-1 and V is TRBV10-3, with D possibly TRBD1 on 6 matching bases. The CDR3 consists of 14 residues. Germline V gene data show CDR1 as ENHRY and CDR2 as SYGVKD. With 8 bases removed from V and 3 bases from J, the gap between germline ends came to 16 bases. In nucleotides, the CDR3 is TGTGCCATCTCATCGGACAGAGGATACACTGAAGCTTTCTTT. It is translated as CAISSDRGYTEAFF.

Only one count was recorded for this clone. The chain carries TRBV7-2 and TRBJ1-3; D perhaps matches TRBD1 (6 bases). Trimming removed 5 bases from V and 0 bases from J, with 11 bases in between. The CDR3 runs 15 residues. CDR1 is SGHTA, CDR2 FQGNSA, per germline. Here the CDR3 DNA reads TGTGCCAGCAGCCCTCGGGACAACTCTGGAAACACCATATATTTT. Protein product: CASSPRDNSGNTIYF.

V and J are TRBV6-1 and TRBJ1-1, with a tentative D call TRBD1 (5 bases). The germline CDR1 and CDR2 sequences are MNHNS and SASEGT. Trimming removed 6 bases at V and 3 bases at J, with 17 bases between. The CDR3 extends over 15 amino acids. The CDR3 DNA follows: TGTGCCAGCAGGATACAGGCACTCTCGGACACTGAAGCTTTCTTT. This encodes CASRIQALSDTEAFF.

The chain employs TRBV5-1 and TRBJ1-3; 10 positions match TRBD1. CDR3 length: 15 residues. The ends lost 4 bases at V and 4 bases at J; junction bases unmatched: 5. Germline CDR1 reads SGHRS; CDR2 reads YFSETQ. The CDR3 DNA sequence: TGCGCCAGCAGCCCGGGACAGGGGCGAGGAAACACCATATATTTT. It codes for CASSPGQGRGNTIYF.

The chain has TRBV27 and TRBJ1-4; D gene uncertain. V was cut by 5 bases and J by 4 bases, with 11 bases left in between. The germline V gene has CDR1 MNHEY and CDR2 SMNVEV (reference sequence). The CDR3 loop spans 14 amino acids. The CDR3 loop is CASSAAYVNEKLFF. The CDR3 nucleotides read TGTGCCAGCAGTGCTGCCTATGTTAATGAAAAACTGTTTTTT.

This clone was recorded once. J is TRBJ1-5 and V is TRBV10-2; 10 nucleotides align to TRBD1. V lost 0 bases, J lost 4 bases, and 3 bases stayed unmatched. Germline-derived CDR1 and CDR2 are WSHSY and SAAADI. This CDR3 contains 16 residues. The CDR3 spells CASSESRTGGNQPQHF. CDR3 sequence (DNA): TGCGCCAGCAGTGAGTCCCGGACAGGGGGTAATCAGCCCCAGCATTTT.

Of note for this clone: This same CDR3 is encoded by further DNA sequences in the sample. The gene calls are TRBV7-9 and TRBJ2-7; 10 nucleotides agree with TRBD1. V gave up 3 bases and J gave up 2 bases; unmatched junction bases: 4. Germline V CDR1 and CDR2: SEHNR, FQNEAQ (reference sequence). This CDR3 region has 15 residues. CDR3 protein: CASSFPGTGAYEQYF. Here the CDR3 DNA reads TGTGCCAGCAGCTTTCCCGGGACAGGGGCCTACGAGCAGTACTTC.

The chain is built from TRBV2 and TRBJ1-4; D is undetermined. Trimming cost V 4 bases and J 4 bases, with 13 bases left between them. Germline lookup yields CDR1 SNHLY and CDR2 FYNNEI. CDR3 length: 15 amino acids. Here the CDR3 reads CASSGAASYNEKLFF. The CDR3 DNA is TGTGCCAGCAGTGGGGCGGCCAGTTATAATGAAAAACTGTTTTTT.

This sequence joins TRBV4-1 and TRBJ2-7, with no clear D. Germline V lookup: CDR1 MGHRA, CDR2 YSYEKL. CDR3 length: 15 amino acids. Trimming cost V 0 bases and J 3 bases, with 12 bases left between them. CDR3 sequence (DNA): TGCGCCAGCAGCCAAGATTTCCAGGAGTACTACGAGCAGTACTTC. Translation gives CASSQDFQEYYEQYF.

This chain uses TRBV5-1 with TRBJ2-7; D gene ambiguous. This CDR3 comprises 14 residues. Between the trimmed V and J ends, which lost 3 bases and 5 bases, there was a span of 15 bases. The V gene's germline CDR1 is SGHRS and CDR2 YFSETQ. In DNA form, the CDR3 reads TGCGCCAGCAGCTCCTCCAGGTCCTTGCACGAGCAGTACTTC. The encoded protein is CASSSSRSLHEQYF.

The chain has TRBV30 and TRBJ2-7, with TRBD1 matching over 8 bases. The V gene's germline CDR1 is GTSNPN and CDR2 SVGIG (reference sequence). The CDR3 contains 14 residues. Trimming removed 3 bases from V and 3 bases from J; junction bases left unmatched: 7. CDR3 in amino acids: CAWSQTGDRYEQYF. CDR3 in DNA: TGTGCCTGGAGCCAGACAGGGGACCGCTACGAGCAGTACTTC.

The CDR3 DNA sequence: TGTGCCAGCAGCTCTACTAGCGGGACGTCGAAAGATACGCAGTATTTT. Protein product: CASSSTSGTSKDTQYF. This chain uses TRBV5-4 with TRBJ2-3; 10 bases match TRBD2. The germline CDR1 and CDR2 sequences are SGHNT and YYREEE (reference sequence). The J segment lost 5 bases and the V segment lost 3 bases, leaving 9 bases of the junction unmatched. The CDR3 contains 16 residues.

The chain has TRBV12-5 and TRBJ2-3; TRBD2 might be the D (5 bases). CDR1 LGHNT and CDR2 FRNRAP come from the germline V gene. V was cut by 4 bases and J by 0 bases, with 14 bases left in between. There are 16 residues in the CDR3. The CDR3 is CASGYQLGLSTDTQYF. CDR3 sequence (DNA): TGTGCTAGTGGTTATCAACTAGGGCTAAGCACAGATACGCAGTATTTT.

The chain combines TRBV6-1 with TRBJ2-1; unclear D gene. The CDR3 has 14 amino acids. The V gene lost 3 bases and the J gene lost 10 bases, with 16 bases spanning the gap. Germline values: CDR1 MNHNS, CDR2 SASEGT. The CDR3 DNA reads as TGTGCCAGCAGTGAGGCTGGCATCATATCCGAGCAGTTCTTC. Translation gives CASSEAGIISEQFF.

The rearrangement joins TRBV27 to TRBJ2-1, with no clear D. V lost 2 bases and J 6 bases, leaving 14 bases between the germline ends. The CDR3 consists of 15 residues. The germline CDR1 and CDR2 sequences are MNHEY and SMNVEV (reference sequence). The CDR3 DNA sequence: TGTGCCAGCAGTTTAGTTCTGATCCGCGGCAATGAGCAGTTCTTC. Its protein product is CASSLVLIRGNEQFF.

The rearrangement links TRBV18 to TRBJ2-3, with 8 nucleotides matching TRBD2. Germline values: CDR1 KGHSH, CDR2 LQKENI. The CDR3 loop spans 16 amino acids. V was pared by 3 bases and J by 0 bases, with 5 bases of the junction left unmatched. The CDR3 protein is CASSPRVAGSTDTQYF. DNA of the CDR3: TGTGCCAGCTCACCTCGGGTAGCGGGGAGCACAGATACGCAGTATTTT.

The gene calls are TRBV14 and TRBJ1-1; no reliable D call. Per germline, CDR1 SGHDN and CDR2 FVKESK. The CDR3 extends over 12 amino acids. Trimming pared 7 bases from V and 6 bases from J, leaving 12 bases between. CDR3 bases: TGTGCCAGCACCCCGGGTTCGGCTGAAGCTTTCTTT. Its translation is CASTPGSAEAFF. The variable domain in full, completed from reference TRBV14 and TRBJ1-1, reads EAGVTQFPSHSVIEKGQTVTLRCDPISGHDNLYWYRRVMGKEIKFLLHFVKESKQDESGMPNNRFLAERTGGTYSTLKVQPAELEDSGVYFCASTPGSAEAFFGQGTRLTVV.

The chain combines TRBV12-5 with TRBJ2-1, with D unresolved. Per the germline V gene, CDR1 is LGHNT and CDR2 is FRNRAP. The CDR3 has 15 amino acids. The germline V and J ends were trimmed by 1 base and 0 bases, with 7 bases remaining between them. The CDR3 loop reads CASGLGGFSYNEQFF. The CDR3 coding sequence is TGTGCTAGTGGTTTGGGGGGTTTCTCCTACAATGAGCAGTTCTTC.

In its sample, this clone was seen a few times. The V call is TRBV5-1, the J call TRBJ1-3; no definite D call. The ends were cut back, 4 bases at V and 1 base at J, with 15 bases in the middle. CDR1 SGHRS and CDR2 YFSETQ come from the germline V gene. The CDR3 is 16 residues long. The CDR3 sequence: CASSLLEGGSGNTIYF. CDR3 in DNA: TGCGCCAGCAGCCTCCTCGAGGGAGGTTCTGGAAACACCATATATTTT.

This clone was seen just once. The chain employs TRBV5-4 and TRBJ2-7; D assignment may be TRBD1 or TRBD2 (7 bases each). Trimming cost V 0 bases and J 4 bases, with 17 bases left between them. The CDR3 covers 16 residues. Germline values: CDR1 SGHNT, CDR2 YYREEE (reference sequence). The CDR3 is CASSLARGRGPYEQYF. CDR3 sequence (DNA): TGTGCCAGCAGCTTGGCCAGGGGGAGGGGCCCATACGAGCAGTACTTC.

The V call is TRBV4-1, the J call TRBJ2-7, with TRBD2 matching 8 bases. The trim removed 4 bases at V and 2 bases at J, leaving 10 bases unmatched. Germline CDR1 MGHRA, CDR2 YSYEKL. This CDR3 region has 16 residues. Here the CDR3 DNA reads TGCGCCAGCAGCCGGAGGGGGGGACTAGAAGCCTACGAGCAGTACTTC. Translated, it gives CASSRRGGLEAYEQYF.

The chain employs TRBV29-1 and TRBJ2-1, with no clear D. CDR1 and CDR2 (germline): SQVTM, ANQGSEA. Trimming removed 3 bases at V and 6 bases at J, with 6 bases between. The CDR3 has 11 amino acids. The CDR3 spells CSVDSVNEQFF. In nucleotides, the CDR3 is TGCAGCGTTGATTCAGTCAATGAGCAGTTCTTC.

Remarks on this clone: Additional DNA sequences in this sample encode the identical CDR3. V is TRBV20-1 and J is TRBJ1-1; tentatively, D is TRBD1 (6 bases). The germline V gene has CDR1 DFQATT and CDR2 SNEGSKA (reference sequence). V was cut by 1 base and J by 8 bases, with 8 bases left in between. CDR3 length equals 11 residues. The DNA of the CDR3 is TGCAGTGCTAGAGGACAGGTAGAAGCTTTCTTT. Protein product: CSARGQVEAFF.

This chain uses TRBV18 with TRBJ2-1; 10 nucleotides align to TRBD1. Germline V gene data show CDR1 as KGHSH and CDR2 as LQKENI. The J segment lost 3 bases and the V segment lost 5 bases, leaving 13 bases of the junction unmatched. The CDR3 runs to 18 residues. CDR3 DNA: TGTGCCAGCTCATCTGACAGGGGGCCATATGGAAACTACAATGAGCAGTTCTTC. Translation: CASSSDRGPYGNYNEQFF. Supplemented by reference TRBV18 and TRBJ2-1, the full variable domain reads NAGVMQNPRHLVRRRGQEARLRCSPMKGHSHVYWYRQLPEEGLKFMVYLQKENIIDESGMPKERFSAEFPKEGPSILRIQQVVRGDSAAYFCASSSDRGPYGNYNEQFFGPGTRLTVL.

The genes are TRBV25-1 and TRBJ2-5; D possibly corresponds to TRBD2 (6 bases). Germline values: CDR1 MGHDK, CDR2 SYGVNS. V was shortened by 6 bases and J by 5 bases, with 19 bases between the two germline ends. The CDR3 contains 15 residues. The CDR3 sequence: CASRPSGLSGETQYF. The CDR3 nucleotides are TGTGCCAGCAGGCCCTCGGGACTTTCCGGGGAGACCCAGTACTTC.